Listed below are T cell receptor beta chains from one sample, sequenced in a study of blood T cell repertoires in COVID-19. The assay was immunoSEQ multiplex PCR, and TCRdb's table has in-frame clones only and misses some. The sample has 150,000 or so clones; roughly four fifths are singletons. Specimen: peripheral blood. The receptors originated from a woman aged 60 to 75 with acute or convalescent COVID-19. The CDR3 runs from the conserved cysteine through the conserved F or W. The order of the fields is J gene, D gene, clone size, V gene, CDR3 protein, CDR3 DNA. The D gene is left open where the match is weak. Part of the rows lack a size; the others show once, few, many or a class for expanded clones.

>TRBJ1-4|TRBD1|-|TRBV30
CAWNRGSLRGNEKLFF
TGTGCCTGGAACAGGGGGTCACTCAGGGGGAATGAAAAACTGTTTTTT
>TRBJ1-2|-|-|TRBV12-3/TRBV12-4
CASGPLGIGYTF
TGTGCCAGCGGACCACTAGGGATAGGCTACACCTTC
>TRBJ1-3|-|-|TRBV5-6
CASSWESSGNTIYF
TGTGCCAGCAGCTGGGAGTCCTCTGGAAACACCATATATTTT
>TRBJ1-5|-|once|TRBV27
CASSLLPGQPQHF
TGTGCCAGCAGTTTACTCCCGGGTCAGCCCCAGCATTTT
>TRBJ2-6|-|-|TRBV23-1
CASSRTLTSRANVLTF
TGCGCCAGCAGTCGTACCCTGACATCGCGGGCCAACGTCCTGACTTTC
>TRBJ1-4|-|once|TRBV5-1
CASAAGINANEKLFF
TGCGCCAGCGCTGCGGGGATCAACGCTAATGAAAAACTGTTTTTT
>TRBJ1-3|-|-|TRBV4-1
CASSQERNPGNTIYF
TGCGCCAGCAGCCAAGAACGGAACCCCGGGAACACCATATATTTT
>TRBJ2-7|TRBD1|once|TRBV23-1
CASSRRDRDYEQYF
TGCGCCAGCAGTCGCCGGGACAGGGACTACGAGCAGTACTTC
>TRBJ2-7|TRBD1|-|TRBV25-1
CASSDVGTGGYEQYF
TGTGCCAGCAGTGATGTCGGGACAGGGGGCTACGAGCAGTACTTC
>TRBJ1-2|-|-|TRBV5-6
CASSLDRDGYGYTF
TGTGCCAGCAGCTTGGACAGGGACGGCTATGGCTACACCTTC
>TRBJ1-6|-|-|TRBV27
CASREESAYNSPLHF
TGTGCCAGCAGAGAGGAGAGCGCCTATAATTCACCCCTCCACTTT
>TRBJ2-1|TRBD2|-|TRBV15
CATETSGSNEQFF
TGTGCCACCGAGACTAGCGGGAGCAATGAGCAGTTCTTC
>TRBJ2-1|TRBD2|-|TRBV30
CAWTSGRSSYNEQFF
TGTGCCTGGACCAGCGGGAGAAGCTCCTACAATGAGCAGTTCTTC
>TRBJ2-2|TRBD1|-|TRBV18
CASSNRGSNTGELFF
TGTGCCAGCTCAAACAGGGGCTCGAACACCGGGGAGCTGTTTTTT
>TRBJ2-1|-|-|TRBV7-9
CASSRYNEQFF
TGTGCCAGCAGCCGCTACAATGAGCAGTTCTTC
>TRBJ2-7|TRBD2|few|TRBV7-2
CASSHPAGAYEQYF
TGTGCCAGCAGCCATCCAGCGGGAGCCTACGAGCAGTACTTC
>TRBJ2-4|TRBD2|-|TRBV7-8
CASSSMGVAGGQIWYF
TGTGCCAGCAGCTCAATGGGGGTAGCGGGAGGCCAGATTTGGTACTTC
>TRBJ2-3|TRBD2|-|TRBV5-1
CASSFTSGFTDTQYF
TGCGCCAGCAGCTTCACTAGCGGGTTCACAGATACGCAGTATTTT